A single sample gave rise to the 30 T cell receptor beta chains below, sequenced in a study of cytomegalovirus exposure and HLA in healthy donors. Primers for the PCR totalled 60 Vbeta and 13 Jbeta. Using immunoSEQ multiplex PCR, the repertoire was profiled, and TCRdb retains in-frame clones only, with some absent. In the table there are roughly 200,000 clones, 87% of which are singletons. The material sequenced was PBMCs. These receptors were collected from a boy aged 2-9 years in good health and CMV-seronegative.

The V gene is TRBV28, the J gene TRBJ1-2; possibly TRBD1 for D (6 bases). Trimming stripped 5 bases from V and 2 bases from J, with 15 bases between. CDR1 MDHEN and CDR2 SYDVKM come from the germline V gene. This CDR3 is built from 15 residues. The CDR3, as DNA: TGTGCCAGCAGTCATAGGGGGACCCACAACTATGGCTACACCTTC. Translating it yields CASSHRGTHNYGYTF.

The chain recombines TRBV29-1 with TRBJ2-7; 9 bases match TRBD1. The CDR3 runs 14 residues. Losses at the gene ends were 2 bases for V and 2 bases for J; bases not matched to a gene: 4. Germline CDR1 reads SQVTM; CDR2 reads ANQGSEA. CDR3 sequence reads: CSVEKGDRAYEQYF. The CDR3 region has the DNA TGCAGCGTTGAAAAAGGGGACAGGGCCTACGAGCAGTACTTC.

With regard to this clone: The junction departs from germline at one end; a sequencing error may be responsible. The genes are TRBV29-1 and TRBJ2-2, with TRBD2 as a possible D gene (6 bases). The CDR3 has 14 amino acids. CDR1 and CDR2 (germline): SQVTM, ANQGSEA. The CDR3 DNA reads TGCAGCGTTGGAAACAGAGCGAACACCGGGGGGCTGTTTTTT. It codes for CSVGNRANTGGLFF.

The chain carries TRBV6-6 and TRBJ2-2; 8 bases match TRBD1. This CDR3 contains 16 residues. V trimming: 4 bases; J trimming: 5 bases; junction bases outside the gene matches: 9. Germline-derived CDR1 and CDR2 are MNHNY and SVGAGI (reference sequence). The CDR3 region has the DNA TGTGCCAGCAGTTCCTCCGACAGGGGTGGAACCGGGGAGCTGTTTTTT. This codes for CASSSSDRGGTGELFF.

The rearrangement joins TRBV7-9 to TRBJ2-3, with 7 bases matching TRBD2. Losses at the gene ends were 1 base for V and 2 bases for J; bases not matched to a gene: 9. Germline assignment: CDR1 SEHNR and CDR2 FQNEAQ (reference sequence). This CDR3 is 17 amino acids long. CDR3 nucleotide sequence: TGTGCCAGCAGCTTAGGGGCTAGCGGTTTATTCACAGATACGCAGTATTTT. Translated, it gives CASSLGASGLFTDTQYF.

This rearrangement joins TRBV5-1 to TRBJ1-5; TRBD1 might be the D (5 bases). The CDR3 runs to 15 residues. CDR1 is SGHRS, CDR2 YFSETQ, per germline. Trimming took 2 bases from V and 2 from J, leaving 11 bases between them. The CDR3 is CASSLSGIGNQPQHF. The CDR3 nucleotides read TGCGCCAGCAGCTTATCAGGGATCGGCAATCAGCCCCAGCATTTT.

The CDR3 is CASRRWDREENIQYF. The CDR3 DNA sequence: TGTGCCAGCCGACGCTGGGACAGGGAGGAGAACATTCAGTACTTC. This chain links TRBV27 with TRBJ2-4; 9 bases are a match to TRBD1. The CDR3 length is 15 residues. V shed 8 bases and J 7 bases; nucleotides not matched to a gene: 12. Per germline, CDR1 MNHEY and CDR2 SMNVEV (reference sequence).

The chain joins TRBV10-2 to TRBJ2-2; D unresolved. CDR1 WSHSY and CDR2 SAAADI come from the germline V gene. V gave up 7 bases and J gave up 1 base, with 7 bases separating them. This CDR3 comprises 13 residues. CDR3 sequence: CASTTGNTGELFF. In DNA, the CDR3 is TGCGCCAGCACGACGGGGAACACCGGGGAGCTGTTTTTT.

The sample holds one count of this clone. The chain carries TRBV6-5 and TRBJ2-7, with TRBD2 matching over 7 bases. Per the germline V gene, CDR1 is MNHEY and CDR2 is SVGAGI. This CDR3 comprises 13 residues. V was clipped by 6 bases and J by 2 bases; unmatched bases: 4. In nucleotides, the CDR3 is TGTGCCAGCAGAAGAGGGACTACCTACGAGCAGTACTTC. It encodes CASRRGTTYEQYF.

This chain links TRBV28 with TRBJ2-5, with 7 bases identical to TRBD2. The J call may be faulty, since TRBJ2-7 better matches the DNA end. This CDR3 has 16 amino acids. Germline V CDR1 and CDR2: MDHEN, SYDVKM. The CDR3 sequence is CASSFNRAGRVYEQYF. CDR3 coding DNA: TGTGCCAGCAGTTTTAATCGAGCGGGAAGGGTCTACGAGCAGTACTTC.

V gene TRBV14 combines with J gene TRBJ2-3; maybe TRBD1 (5 bases). CDR1 is SGHDN, CDR2 FVKESK, per germline. The CDR3 is 11 amino acids. V was clipped by 4 bases and J by 7 bases, with 6 bases between them. The CDR3 bases are TGTGCCAGCAGCCCAGGGCATACGCAGTATTTT. Its translation is CASSPGHTQYF.

The chain is built from TRBV9 and TRBJ1-3, with D hard to call. Germline V lookup: CDR1 SGDLS, CDR2 YYNGEE. CDR3 length: 16 residues. Trimming shortened V by 4 bases and J by 1 base, and 15 bases separated the two germline ends. The CDR3 protein is CASSRRWTPSGNTIYF. CDR3 nucleotides: TGTGCCAGCAGCCGGAGGTGGACTCCATCTGGAAACACCATATATTTT.

The genes are TRBV2 and TRBJ2-7; no reliable D call. Between the trimmed V and J ends, which lost 6 bases and 0 bases, there was a span of 9 bases. This CDR3 has 13 amino acids. Germline V gene sequence: CDR1 SNHLY, CDR2 FYNNEI. The CDR3 DNA is TGTGCCAGCAGCGACACGGACTCCTACGAGCAGTACTTC. Translated, it gives CASSDTDSYEQYF.

The J gene is TRBJ2-5, the V gene TRBV19; 7 positions agree with TRBD1. V was pared by 7 bases and J by 5 bases, with 10 bases of the junction left unmatched. The CDR3 length is 14 residues. Per germline, CDR1 LNHDA and CDR2 SQIVND (reference sequence). The CDR3 nucleotides are TGTGCCAGTACCCCCAGGTGGGGACAGGAGACCCAGTACTTC. Translating it yields CASTPRWGQETQYF.

This chain connects TRBV7-9 to TRBJ2-7, with 9 nucleotides matching TRBD2. Per the germline V gene, CDR1 is SEHNR and CDR2 is FQNEAQ (reference sequence). The CDR3 contains 19 residues. The V gene end was trimmed by 1 base and the J gene end by 2 bases; junction bases not matched to a gene: 15. CDR3 region: CASSLVTTSGYKTTYEQYF. DNA for the CDR3: TGTGCCAGCAGCTTAGTTACGACTAGCGGATATAAAACGACCTACGAGCAGTACTTC.

The rearrangement uses TRBV19 and TRBJ2-2; D may be TRBD2 (6 bases). This CDR3 has 14 amino acids. CDR1 and CDR2 from the germline V gene are LNHDA and SQIVND (reference sequence). Trimming took off 6 bases at V and 1 base at J, with 9 bases between the two ends. The CDR3 bases are TGTGCCAGTAGGGCGGAGGGGAACACCGGGGAGCTGTTTTTT. Amino acids: CASRAEGNTGELFF. Full variable domain (rest looked up from reference TRBV19 and TRBJ2-2): DGGITQSPKYLFRKEGQNVTLSCEQNLNHDAMYWYRQDPGQGLRLIYYSQIVNDFQKGDIAEGYSVSREKKESFPLTVTSAQKNPTAFYLCASRAEGNTGELFFGEGSRLTVL.

The count of this clone is one. The chain joins TRBV6-6 to TRBJ1-2; D possibly corresponds to TRBD1 (5 bases). Germline V gene lookup returns CDR1 MNHNY and CDR2 SVGAGI (reference sequence). This CDR3 contains 16 residues. The V end was cut by 5 bases, the J end by 4 bases, with 20 bases between. The CDR3 bases are TGTGCCAGCAGTCCGGACATCTCCCCTCCCATCTATGGCTACACCTTC. It is translated as CASSPDISPPIYGYTF.

V gene TRBV5-1 combines with J gene TRBJ2-7; 9 bases fit TRBD2. The CDR3 covers 17 residues. V lost 0 bases, J lost 1 base, and 8 bases stayed unmatched. The V gene's germline CDR1 is SGHRS and CDR2 YFSETQ. This chain's CDR3 is CASSLGASGDPSYEQYF. CDR3 sequence (DNA): TGCGCCAGCAGCTTGGGGGCTAGCGGGGATCCTTCCTACGAGCAGTACTTC.

The chain uses TRBV27 and TRBJ2-7; D is ambiguous. The germline gives CDR1 MNHEY, CDR2 SMNVEV (reference sequence). Trimming removed 0 bases at V and 7 bases at J, with 10 bases between. The CDR3 runs to 13 residues. CDR3 residues: CASSLSAPVEQYF. In nucleotides, the CDR3 is TGTGCCAGCAGTTTATCGGCACCCGTGGAGCAGTACTTC.

This clone was observed a single time. V and J are TRBV7-9 and TRBJ2-5, with a possible D match to TRBD2 (5 bases). The CDR3 totals 13 residues. V lost 3 bases and J lost 4, with 9 bases in between. Per germline, CDR1 SEHNR and CDR2 FQNEAQ (reference sequence). The CDR3 coding sequence is TGTGCCAGCAGCTTTGAAGGGAGAGAGACCCAGTACTTC. As protein: CASSFEGRETQYF.

This clone was counted a single time. This rearrangement joins TRBV9 to TRBJ2-3, with a tentative D call TRBD1 (6 bases). Looked up from germline, CDR1 is SGDLS and CDR2 is YYNGEE. The V end lost 3 bases, the J end lost 4 bases, and 9 bases lay between the germline ends. There are 13 residues in the CDR3. CDR3 sequence: CASSAEGADTQYF. The CDR3 nucleotides read TGTGCCAGCAGCGCAGAGGGGGCAGATACGCAGTATTTT. The entire variable domain, with the rest obtained from reference TRBV9 and TRBJ2-3, is as follows: DSGVTQTPKHLITATGQRVTLRCSPRSGDLSVYWYQQSLDQGLQFLIQYYNGEERAKGNILERFSAQQFPDLHSELNLSSLELGDSALYFCASSAEGADTQYFGPGTRLTVL.

The chain has TRBV10-2 and TRBJ1-5, with D hard to call. The CDR3 consists of 12 residues. V was trimmed by 1 base and J by 4 bases, leaving 2 bases between them. From germline, CDR1 is WSHSY and CDR2 SAAADI. The CDR3 bases are TGCGCCAGCAGTGAGTTAAATCAGCCCCAGCATTTT. Translating it yields CASSELNQPQHF.

The V call is TRBV4-1, the J call TRBJ2-7; 9 nucleotides line up with TRBD1. The V gene end was trimmed by 3 bases and the J gene end by 5 bases; junction bases not matched to a gene: 2. The CDR3 totals 13 residues. Germline CDR1 MGHRA, CDR2 YSYEKL. CDR3 sequence reads: CASSHWTGDEQYF. In nucleotides, the CDR3 is TGCGCCAGCAGCCACTGGACAGGGGACGAGCAGTACTTC.

The chain uses TRBV27 and TRBJ2-5; 8 positions agree with TRBD2. The DNA end favors TRBJ2-7, so the J call may be wrong. Germline V gene data show CDR1 as MNHEY and CDR2 as SMNVEV (reference sequence). The CDR3 contains 19 residues. In DNA, the CDR3 is TGTGCCAGCAGTTCCCCCCACCGTGTAGTAGCGGGGAAGACCTACGAGCAGTACTTC. Translated, it gives CASSSPHRVVAGKTYEQYF.

Only one count was recorded for this clone. The chain uses TRBV7-8 and TRBJ2-7; D possibly corresponds to TRBD1 (7 bases). Germline CDR1 and CDR2: SGHVS and FQNEAQ. Trimming shortened V by 5 bases and J by 0 bases, and 14 bases separated the two germline ends. This CDR3 is 15 amino acids long. The CDR3 loop reads CASSAGGTVSYEQYF. As DNA, the CDR3 is TGTGCCAGCAGCGCAGGGGGGACAGTCTCCTACGAGCAGTACTTC. The variable domain in full, with the rest retrieved from reference TRBV7-8 and TRBJ2-7, is GAGVSQSPRYKVAKRGQDVALRCDPISGHVSLFWYQQALGQGPEFLTYFQNEAQLDKSGLPSDRFFAERPEGSVSTLKIQRTQQEDSAVYLCASSAGGTVSYEQYFGPGTRLTVT.

The chain has TRBV13 and TRBJ2-5; a weak D match, TRBD1 (5 bases). The CDR3 has 13 amino acids. In germline, CDR1 is PRHDT, CDR2 FYEKMQ (reference sequence). Trimming pared 5 bases from V and 5 bases from J, leaving 12 bases between. The CDR3 DNA reads as TGTGCCAGCAGCGTTGACAGAGAGGAGACCCAGTACTTC. This codes for CASSVDREETQYF. The entire variable domain, with the rest obtained from reference TRBV13 and TRBJ2-5, is as follows: AAGVIQSPRHLIKEKRETATLKCYPIPRHDTVYWYQQGPGQDPQFLISFYEKMQSDKGSIPDRFSAQQFSDYHSELNMSSLELGDSALYFCASSVDREETQYFGPGTRLLVL.

The rearrangement uses TRBV27 and TRBJ2-7; TRBD2 matches at 8 bases. This CDR3 contains 15 residues. CDR1 is MNHEY, CDR2 SMNVEV, per germline (reference sequence). J was trimmed by 0 bases and V by 6 bases; bases with no gene match: 7. CDR3 nucleotides: TGTGCCAGCAGCTTCTCGGCGGGAGGCTCCTACGAGCAGTACTTC. The encoded protein is CASSFSAGGSYEQYF.

This sequence joins TRBV29-1 and TRBJ2-3, with D possibly being TRBD2 (6 bases). Trimming shortened V by 2 bases and J by 0 bases, and 18 bases separated the two germline ends. CDR1 and CDR2 (germline): SQVTM, ANQGSEA. This CDR3 has 17 amino acids. CDR3 DNA sequence: TGCAGCGTTGAACCCCACCGGGAGCGATCTAGCACAGATACGCAGTATTTT. It encodes CSVEPHRERSSTDTQYF.

The chain combines TRBV27 with TRBJ2-2; TRBD2 aligns across 8 bases. Germline loops: CDR1 MNHEY, CDR2 SMNVEV (reference sequence). V was clipped by 7 bases and J by 0 bases; unmatched bases: 13. CDR3 size: 18 residues. The CDR3 protein is CASNGSGEPTSNTGELFF. DNA for the CDR3: TGTGCCAGCAATGGTAGCGGGGAGCCAACTTCGAACACCGGGGAGCTGTTTTTT.

This clone has a handful of counts. V usage is TRBV6-5 and J usage is TRBJ1-3; maybe TRBD1 (6 bases). The CDR3 is 15 amino acids. V shed 4 bases and J shed 0 bases, with 10 bases lying between them. CDR1 MNHEY and CDR2 SVGAGI come from the germline V gene. Here the CDR3 reads CASSSRGSSGNTIYF. CDR3 DNA sequence: TGTGCCAGCAGTTCCAGGGGTTCCTCTGGAAACACCATATATTTT.